This is a list of T cell receptor beta chains from one sample in a study of shared clonotypes between healthy human individuals. Sequencing used immunoSEQ multiplex PCR; TCRdb keeps in-frame clones, though not all of them. Among just over 2,000,000 clones, over 85% were seen once, and the ten largest hold approximately 0.13%. Specimen: naive CD4+ T cells sorted from blood. These receptors originate from a man between 18 and 29 years old in good health. The CDR3 runs from the conserved cysteine through the conserved F or W. D genes are given only for firm matches. Only part of the rows carry a size: once, few, many, or a class if the clone is expanded.

J gene,D gene,V gene,clone size,CDR3 DNA,CDR3 protein
TRBJ2-7,NA,TRBV4-1,NA,TGCGCCAGCAGCCAAGATCGGAAGCAGAACCCCTACGAGCAGTACTTC,CASSQDRKQNPYEQYF
TRBJ2-4,TRBD1,TRBV10-1,NA,TGCGCCAGCAGTGAGACCCTAACAGGGGGCAAGCTAGCCAAAAACATTCAGTACTTC,CASSETLTGGKLAKNIQYF
TRBJ2-2,NA,TRBV19,NA,TGTGCCAGTAGTTCCGGCCAGGGGAACACCGGGGAGCTGTTTTTT,CASSSGQGNTGELFF
TRBJ1-2,TRBD1,TRBV7-3,NA,TGTGCCAGCAGCTTAAATTTTGGGACAGGGTTGAATGGCTACACCTTC,CASSLNFGTGLNGYTF
TRBJ2-3,NA,TRBV6-5,NA,TGTGCCAGCAGCCTCCCTGGCACAGATACGCAGTATTTT,CASSLPGTDTQYF
TRBJ2-7,TRBD1,TRBV7-9,NA,TGTGCCAGCAGCTCTCCGGGACAGGGTATAGGCTACGAGCAGTACTTC,CASSSPGQGIGYEQYF
TRBJ1-5,NA,TRBV11-2,NA,TGTGCCAGGAGAGACCCTTATAGCAATCAGCCCCAGCATTTT,CARRDPYSNQPQHF
TRBJ1-5,TRBD1,TRBV27,NA,TGTGCCAGCGGGACAGGTTCCCTCCGCGGGAATCAGCCCCAGCATTTT,CASGTGSLRGNQPQHF
TRBJ1-3,TRBD1,TRBV28,NA,TGTGCCAGCAGTCCGACCGGGACAGGGGGAGTAAACACCATATATTTT,CASSPTGTGGVNTIYF
TRBJ2-1,TRBD1,TRBV6-5,NA,TGTGCCAGCAGTACAAACAGGGGTCACAATGAGCAGTTCTTC,CASSTNRGHNEQFF
TRBJ1-2,TRBD1,TRBV9,NA,TGTGCCAGCAGCGCCAGGGGGGCCCTGGACTATGGCTACACCTTC,CASSARGALDYGYTF
TRBJ1-2,NA,TRBV6-1,NA,TGTGCCAGCAGTGAACCTGGGAACTATGGCTACACCTTC,CASSEPGNYGYTF
TRBJ1-3,NA,TRBV4-1,once,TGCGCCAGCAGCCTCGGACTCGGGGCCGAAAACACCATATATTTT,CASSLGLGAENTIYF
TRBJ1-2,NA,TRBV14,NA,TGTGCCAGCAGCCAAGGAATGGCTAACTATGGCTACACCTTC,CASSQGMANYGYTF
TRBJ1-6,TRBD1,TRBV5-6,NA,TGTGCCAGCAGCTTGGACAGGGGGCTAGGTAATTCACCCCTCCACTTT,CASSLDRGLGNSPLHF
TRBJ1-1,NA,TRBV6-5,NA,TGTGCCAGCAGTAGATACGTCCCGGGCACTGAAGCTTTCTTT,CASSRYVPGTEAFF
TRBJ1-4,TRBD1,TRBV30,NA,TGTGCCTGGAGTACCGGACAGGGTTCGTATGAAAAACTGTTTTTT,CAWSTGQGSYEKLFF
TRBJ2-2,TRBD2,TRBV10-3,NA,TGTGCCATCAGTGGGGTCACTAGCGGTTTAAACACCGGGGAGCTGTTTTTT,CAISGVTSGLNTGELFF
TRBJ2-3,NA,TRBV25-1,NA,TGTGCCAGCAGTCCCCAATGGGGAAGGGGACCCCTGACAGATACGCAGTATTTT,CASSPQWGRGPLTDTQYF
TRBJ2-6,TRBD1,TRBV4-3,NA,TGCGCCAGCAGCCCCACCGGGACAGGGGGCCCTGGGGCCAACGTCCTGACTTTC,CASSPTGTGGPGANVLTF
TRBJ1-2,NA,TRBV20-1,NA,TGCAGTGCACCCTCAGGGTATGGCTACACCTTC,CSAPSGYGYTF
TRBJ2-2,TRBD1,TRBV2,NA,TGTGCCAGCAGTCTTGGACAGGGGGCTCGGGAGCTGTTTTTT,CASSLGQGARELFF
TRBJ1-2,NA,TRBV7-9,NA,TGTGCCAGCAGGCCCCGGGACGGAAACTATGGCTACACCTTC,CASRPRDGNYGYTF
TRBJ2-2,NA,TRBV10-3,NA,TGTGCCATCAGTTCGGTCACCGGGGAGCTGTTTTTT,CAISSVTGELFF
TRBJ2-5,TRBD1,TRBV6-5,NA,TGTGCCAGCAGCTGGACAGGGCGCGAGACCCAGTACTTC,CASSWTGRETQYF
TRBJ2-3,TRBD2,TRBV28,few,TGTGTCAGCGGGGGACTCGTCTCAGATACGCAGTATTTT,CVSGGLVSDTQYF
TRBJ2-1,NA,TRBV7-9,NA,TGTGCCAGCAGCTTAGTCCGAAGTCGGTACAATGAGCAGTTCTTC,CASSLVRSRYNEQFF
TRBJ1-4,NA,TRBV6-1,NA,TGTGCCAGCAGCGCGACAGGACAGAATGAAAAACTGTTTTTT,CASSATGQNEKLFF
TRBJ1-6,NA,TRBV6-6,NA,TGTGCCAGCAGTCGAGCGGGCAGGGGTGATTCACCCCTCCACTTT,CASSRAGRGDSPLHF
TRBJ1-3,NA,TRBV30,NA,TGTGCCTGGAGCGGAGGACAGCCTGGAAACACCATATATTTT,CAWSGGQPGNTIYF
TRBJ2-7,TRBD2,TRBV20-1,NA,TGCAGTGCCTGGCGGGGGTACGAGCAGTACTTC,CSAWRGYEQYF
TRBJ1-4,TRBD1,TRBV10-1,NA,TGCGCCAGAGGGCCTAGGACAGGGGACAGAACTAATGAAAAACTGTTTTTT,CARGPRTGDRTNEKLFF
TRBJ1-1,TRBD1,TRBV6-5,NA,TGTGCCAGCAGTAAGGACAGGGGAGGGACTGAAGCTTTCTTT,CASSKDRGGTEAFF